Presented here are 27 T cell receptor beta chains from one specimen sequenced in a study of human T cells and chemical hapten exposure. Time point: pre-sensitization, week 0. Treatment here: therapeutic diphenylcyclopropenone sensitization with weekly scalp DPC. One entry per CDR3 protein results from TCRdb running MiXCR on the RACE reads. Here the sample spans 60,000 or so distinct CDR3 sequences, 8% to 10% being singletons. Sequences were derived from whole blood, sampled in connection with sensitization to the hapten diphenylcyclopropenone (DPC). These receptors were obtained from a middle-aged man with alopecia areata. Some clones in this sample may be carry-over from other donors' samples.

V and J are TRBV7-2 and TRBJ2-2; D remains unclear. Germline assignment: CDR1 SGHTA and CDR2 FQGNSA. CDR3 length: 12 amino acids. V was pared by 1 base and J by 7 bases, with 4 bases between. Written as DNA, the CDR3 is TGTGCCAGCAGCTTAGATAACGGGGAGCTGTTTTTT. Amino acid sequence: CASSLDNGELFF.

Ten or more counts support this clonotype. The rearrangement joins TRBV12-3 or TRBV12-4 to TRBJ1-5; the match to TRBD1 covers 7 bases. The J segment lost 3 bases and the V segment lost 5 bases, leaving 7 bases of the junction unmatched. The CDR3 totals 15 residues. The CDR3 nucleotides read TGTGCCAGCAGTCCCATGACAGGGCACAATCAGCCCCAGCATTTT. Protein: CASSPMTGHNQPQHF.

The chain carries TRBV18 and TRBJ2-7, with TRBD2 matching 12 bases. The length of the CDR3 is 15 residues. The ends lost 5 bases at V and 5 bases at J; junction bases unmatched: 7. Germline V gene data show CDR1 as KGHSH and CDR2 as LQKENI. In DNA form, the CDR3 reads TGTGCCAGCTCAGTCCGACTAGCGGGAGAGGACGAGCAGTACTTC. Protein sequence: CASSVRLAGEDEQYF.

The gene calls are TRBV4-3 and TRBJ2-7, with D possibly TRBD2 on 6 matching bases. Germline-derived CDR1 and CDR2 are LGHNA and YSLEER. Trimming removed 0 bases from V and 6 bases from J, with 15 bases in between. This CDR3 has 15 amino acids. The CDR3 is CASSQDIRESGEQYF. Here the CDR3 DNA reads TGCGCCAGCAGCCAAGATATACGGGAGAGCGGCGAGCAGTACTTC.

In its sample, this clonotype was seen a few times. The chain recombines TRBV6-5 with TRBJ1-2; D is unresolved. Germline CDR1 MNHEY, CDR2 SVGAGI. The ends were cut back, 11 bases at V and 13 bases at J, with 14 bases in the middle. The CDR3 extends over 9 amino acids. The CDR3, as DNA: TGTGCCTACCCGCAGGAGCTCACCTTC. Translating gives CAYPQELTF.

The genes are TRBV18 and TRBJ2-6, with 10 bases that match TRBD1. The CDR3 is made up of 18 amino acids. The germline gives CDR1 KGHSH, CDR2 LQKENI. Trimming removed 0 bases from V and 5 bases from J; junction bases left unmatched: 7. Here the CDR3 reads CASSPPARQGARANVLTF. The DNA of the CDR3 is TGTGCCAGCTCACCACCAGCCAGACAGGGGGCTCGGGCCAACGTCCTGACTTTC.

This clonotype was counted ten times or more. This chain links TRBV25-1 with TRBJ2-5; 11 bases fit TRBD2. The trim removed 6 bases at V and 6 bases at J, leaving 15 bases unmatched. Germline V gene lookup returns CDR1 MGHDK and CDR2 SYGVNS. The CDR3 runs to 17 residues. The CDR3 is CASRSPELAGEAKTQYF. Written as DNA, the CDR3 is TGTGCCAGCAGGAGCCCCGAACTAGCGGGAGAAGCAAAGACCCAGTACTTC.

The sample holds a few counts of this clonotype. CDR3 loop: CASSKQSEQFF. The CDR3 DNA follows: TGTGCCAGCAGCAAACAATCCGAGCAGTTCTTC. The rearrangement uses TRBV21-1 and TRBJ2-1. TRBV21-1 has pseudogene status. CDR3 size: 11 residues.

In its sample, this clonotype was seen many times. The V gene is TRBV5-1, the J gene TRBJ2-7; unclear D gene. V gave up 3 bases and J gave up 5 bases, with 12 bases separating them. Germline loops: CDR1 SGHRS, CDR2 YFSETQ. This CDR3 is 13 amino acids long. In DNA form, the CDR3 reads TGCGCCAGCAGCTCCTCGGACGAGGACGAGCAGTACTTC. Translating gives CASSSSDEDEQYF. The complete variable domain, with remaining parts taken from reference TRBV5-1 and TRBJ2-7, reads KAGVTQTPRYLIKTRGQQVTLSCSPISGHRSVSWYQQTPGQGLQFLFEYFSETQRNKGNFPGRFSGRQFSNSRSEMNVSTLELGDSALYLCASSSSDEDEQYFGPGTRLTVT.

The gene calls are TRBV9 and TRBJ2-7; D uncertain. Germline values: CDR1 SGDLS, CDR2 YYNGEE. Trimming removed 4 bases from V and 0 bases from J, with 14 bases in between. CDR3 length: 15 residues. The CDR3 DNA is TGTGCCAGCAGCCCCCCTGCCCCTTTCTCCTACGAGCAGTACTTC. As protein: CASSPPAPFSYEQYF.

This clonotype was recorded many times. The V call is TRBV12-3 or TRBV12-4, the J call TRBJ1-6; D is possibly TRBD1 (5 bases). CDR3 length: 13 residues. Trimming removed 3 bases at V and 9 bases at J, with 9 bases between. The chain's CDR3 is CASSFGGVSPLHF. The CDR3 DNA sequence: TGTGCCAGCAGTTTCGGAGGGGTTTCACCCCTCCACTTT.

This clonotype came up many times. The chain employs TRBV20-1 and TRBJ2-5, with 9 bases matching TRBD1. This CDR3 is 16 amino acids long. Germline-derived CDR1 and CDR2 are DFQATT and SNEGSKA (reference sequence). Trimming took 2 bases from V and 2 from J; bases not matched to a gene: 9. The CDR3 nucleotides are TGCAGTGCTAGAACATCGGACAGGGGTCCTCAAGAGACCCAGTACTTC. Translated: CSARTSDRGPQETQYF.

This clonotype was seen ten or more times. The rearrangement links TRBV19 to TRBJ2-3; 10 nucleotides agree with TRBD2. From germline, CDR1 is LNHDA and CDR2 SQIVND (reference sequence). V lost 2 bases and J lost 4; bases outside the gene matches: 3. The CDR3 consists of 15 residues. The CDR3: CASSITSGDADTQYF. CDR3 sequence (DNA): TGTGCCAGTAGTATAACTAGCGGGGATGCAGATACGCAGTATTTT.

This clonotype was seen ten or more times. The chain combines TRBV12-3 or TRBV12-4 with TRBJ2-5, with D maybe TRBD2 (7 bases). Trimming removed 6 bases at V and 5 bases at J, with 19 bases between. The CDR3 has 15 amino acids. CDR3 region: CASSKLGGREETQYF. DNA of the CDR3: TGTGCCAGCAGCAAACTCGGGGGGCGGGAGGAGACCCAGTACTTC.

The chain joins TRBV12-3 or TRBV12-4 to TRBJ2-1; 9 nucleotides line up with TRBD2. After removal of 5 bases from V and 2 bases from J, the junction contained 13 bases not matched to a gene. The CDR3 runs to 18 residues. The CDR3 protein is CASSGGTSTREAYNEQFF. CDR3 bases: TGTGCCAGCAGTGGCGGGACTAGCACTAGGGAAGCCTACAATGAGCAGTTCTTC.

This clonotype has at least ten counts. The chain is built from TRBV6-5 and TRBJ2-3; possible D gene TRBD1, 6 bases. CDR1 and CDR2 (germline): MNHEY, SVGAGI. The CDR3 runs 12 residues. V was shortened by 11 bases and J by 5 bases, with 14 bases between the two germline ends. In DNA, the CDR3 is TGTGCCGCCCGGACAGCGCAAGATACGCAGTATTTT. Translation gives CAARTAQDTQYF.

The chain is built from TRBV7-2 and TRBJ1-3; D remains unclear. The V gene lost 2 bases and the J gene lost 1 base, with 6 bases spanning the gap. CDR1 is SGHTA and CDR2 is FQGNSA in the germline V gene. The CDR3 is 14 amino acids. The CDR3 DNA is TGTGCCAGCAGCTTATCCTTGTCTGGAAACACCATATATTTT. Its translation: CASSLSLSGNTIYF.

This clonotype was counted ten times or more. The chain employs TRBV4-2 and TRBJ2-5, with 11 positions matching TRBD2. Unmatched junction bases numbered 4, after V lost 2 bases and J lost 2 bases. This CDR3 is 16 amino acids long. Per the germline V gene, CDR1 is LGHNA and CDR2 is YNFKEQ. The chain's CDR3 is CASSQSTSGKQETQYF. The DNA of the CDR3 is TGTGCCAGCAGCCAATCGACTAGCGGGAAGCAAGAGACCCAGTACTTC.

The genes are TRBV5-4 and TRBJ1-1, with no clear D. The V end lost 0 bases, the J end lost 7 bases, and 13 bases lay between the germline ends. The CDR3 is 14 residues long. CDR1 is SGHNT and CDR2 is YYREEE in the germline V gene (reference sequence). The CDR3 loop is CASSLGEVLGEAFF. The CDR3 DNA reads as TGTGCCAGCAGCTTGGGGGAGGTGCTTGGTGAAGCTTTCTTT.

The chain recombines TRBV11-2 with TRBJ1-6; D gene unclear. Germline CDR1 reads SGHAT; CDR2 reads FQNNGV. V shed 1 base and J shed 6 bases, with 13 bases lying between them. This CDR3 region has 16 residues. CDR3 nucleotides: TGTGCCAGCAGCTTAGTCGGGCAGGAGCTTAATTCACCCCTCCACTTT. This gives the protein CASSLVGQELNSPLHF.

The V gene is TRBV5-1, the J gene TRBJ1-6; the match to TRBD1 covers 10 bases. J lost 7 bases, V lost 4 bases, and 2 bases had no gene match. Germline lookup yields CDR1 SGHRS and CDR2 YFSETQ. This CDR3 is built from 14 residues. For the CDR3, the DNA is TGCGCCAGCAGCGCGGGACAGGGGAATTCACCCCTCCACTTT. Amino acid sequence: CASSAGQGNSPLHF.

This clonotype appeared a few times. This rearrangement joins TRBV28 to TRBJ2-7, with 7 bases identical to TRBD2. V was clipped by 8 bases and J by 1 base; unmatched bases: 8. Germline loops: CDR1 MDHEN, CDR2 SYDVKM. The CDR3 consists of 14 residues. The CDR3 sequence is CASYPSGPSYEQYF. CDR3 DNA sequence: TGTGCCAGCTACCCTAGCGGCCCTTCCTACGAGCAGTACTTC.

The chain recombines TRBV28 with TRBJ2-5, with D tentatively TRBD2 (6 bases). The V and J ends lost 3 bases and 4 bases respectively, with 9 bases between them. Germline V CDR1 and CDR2: MDHEN, SYDVKM. This CDR3 is 13 amino acids long. The chain's CDR3 is CASSFGSVETQYF. CDR3 bases: TGTGCCAGCAGTTTCGGGAGTGTAGAGACCCAGTACTTC.

The V call is TRBV6-6, the J call TRBJ2-5, with D unresolved. Germline V CDR1 and CDR2: MNHNY, SVGAGI (reference sequence). The CDR3 runs 12 residues. V gave up 0 bases and J gave up 3 bases, with 2 bases separating them. CDR3 sequence: CASSYSEETQYF. In DNA form, the CDR3 reads TGTGCCAGCAGTTACTCTGAAGAGACCCAGTACTTC.

This clonotype was observed many times. The chain recombines TRBV15 with TRBJ2-1; the D gene is possibly TRBD1 (5 bases). Trimming cost V 0 bases and J 9 bases, with 9 bases left between them. The CDR3 consists of 13 residues. CDR1 is LNHNV and CDR2 is YYDKDF in the germline V gene (reference sequence). This CDR3 reads CATSRESRGEQFF. The CDR3 bases are TGTGCCACCAGCAGAGAGAGTAGGGGTGAGCAGTTCTTC.

This clonotype was found many times. This chain uses TRBV20-1 with TRBJ2-1, with TRBD2 matching over 7 bases. The CDR3 runs 15 residues. The junction had 18 bases not matched to a gene; V was cut back by 6 bases and J by 10 bases. Germline-derived CDR1 and CDR2 are DFQATT and SNEGSKA (reference sequence). The CDR3 protein is CSAGLAANSGAEQFF. The CDR3 DNA is TGCAGTGCCGGGCTAGCGGCAAATTCTGGCGCGGAGCAGTTCTTC.

The sample holds a few counts of this clonotype. The CDR3 loop reads CASSFSGSRGDTQYF. The CDR3 DNA follows: TGTGCCAGCAGCTTTAGCGGGAGCCGAGGAGATACGCAGTATTTT. The chain has TRBV7-2 and TRBJ2-3, with 9 bases lining up with TRBD2. Germline lookup yields CDR1 SGHTA and CDR2 FQGNSA. V shed 3 bases, J shed 5 bases, and the junction held 6 bases outside the gene matches. This CDR3 comprises 15 residues.